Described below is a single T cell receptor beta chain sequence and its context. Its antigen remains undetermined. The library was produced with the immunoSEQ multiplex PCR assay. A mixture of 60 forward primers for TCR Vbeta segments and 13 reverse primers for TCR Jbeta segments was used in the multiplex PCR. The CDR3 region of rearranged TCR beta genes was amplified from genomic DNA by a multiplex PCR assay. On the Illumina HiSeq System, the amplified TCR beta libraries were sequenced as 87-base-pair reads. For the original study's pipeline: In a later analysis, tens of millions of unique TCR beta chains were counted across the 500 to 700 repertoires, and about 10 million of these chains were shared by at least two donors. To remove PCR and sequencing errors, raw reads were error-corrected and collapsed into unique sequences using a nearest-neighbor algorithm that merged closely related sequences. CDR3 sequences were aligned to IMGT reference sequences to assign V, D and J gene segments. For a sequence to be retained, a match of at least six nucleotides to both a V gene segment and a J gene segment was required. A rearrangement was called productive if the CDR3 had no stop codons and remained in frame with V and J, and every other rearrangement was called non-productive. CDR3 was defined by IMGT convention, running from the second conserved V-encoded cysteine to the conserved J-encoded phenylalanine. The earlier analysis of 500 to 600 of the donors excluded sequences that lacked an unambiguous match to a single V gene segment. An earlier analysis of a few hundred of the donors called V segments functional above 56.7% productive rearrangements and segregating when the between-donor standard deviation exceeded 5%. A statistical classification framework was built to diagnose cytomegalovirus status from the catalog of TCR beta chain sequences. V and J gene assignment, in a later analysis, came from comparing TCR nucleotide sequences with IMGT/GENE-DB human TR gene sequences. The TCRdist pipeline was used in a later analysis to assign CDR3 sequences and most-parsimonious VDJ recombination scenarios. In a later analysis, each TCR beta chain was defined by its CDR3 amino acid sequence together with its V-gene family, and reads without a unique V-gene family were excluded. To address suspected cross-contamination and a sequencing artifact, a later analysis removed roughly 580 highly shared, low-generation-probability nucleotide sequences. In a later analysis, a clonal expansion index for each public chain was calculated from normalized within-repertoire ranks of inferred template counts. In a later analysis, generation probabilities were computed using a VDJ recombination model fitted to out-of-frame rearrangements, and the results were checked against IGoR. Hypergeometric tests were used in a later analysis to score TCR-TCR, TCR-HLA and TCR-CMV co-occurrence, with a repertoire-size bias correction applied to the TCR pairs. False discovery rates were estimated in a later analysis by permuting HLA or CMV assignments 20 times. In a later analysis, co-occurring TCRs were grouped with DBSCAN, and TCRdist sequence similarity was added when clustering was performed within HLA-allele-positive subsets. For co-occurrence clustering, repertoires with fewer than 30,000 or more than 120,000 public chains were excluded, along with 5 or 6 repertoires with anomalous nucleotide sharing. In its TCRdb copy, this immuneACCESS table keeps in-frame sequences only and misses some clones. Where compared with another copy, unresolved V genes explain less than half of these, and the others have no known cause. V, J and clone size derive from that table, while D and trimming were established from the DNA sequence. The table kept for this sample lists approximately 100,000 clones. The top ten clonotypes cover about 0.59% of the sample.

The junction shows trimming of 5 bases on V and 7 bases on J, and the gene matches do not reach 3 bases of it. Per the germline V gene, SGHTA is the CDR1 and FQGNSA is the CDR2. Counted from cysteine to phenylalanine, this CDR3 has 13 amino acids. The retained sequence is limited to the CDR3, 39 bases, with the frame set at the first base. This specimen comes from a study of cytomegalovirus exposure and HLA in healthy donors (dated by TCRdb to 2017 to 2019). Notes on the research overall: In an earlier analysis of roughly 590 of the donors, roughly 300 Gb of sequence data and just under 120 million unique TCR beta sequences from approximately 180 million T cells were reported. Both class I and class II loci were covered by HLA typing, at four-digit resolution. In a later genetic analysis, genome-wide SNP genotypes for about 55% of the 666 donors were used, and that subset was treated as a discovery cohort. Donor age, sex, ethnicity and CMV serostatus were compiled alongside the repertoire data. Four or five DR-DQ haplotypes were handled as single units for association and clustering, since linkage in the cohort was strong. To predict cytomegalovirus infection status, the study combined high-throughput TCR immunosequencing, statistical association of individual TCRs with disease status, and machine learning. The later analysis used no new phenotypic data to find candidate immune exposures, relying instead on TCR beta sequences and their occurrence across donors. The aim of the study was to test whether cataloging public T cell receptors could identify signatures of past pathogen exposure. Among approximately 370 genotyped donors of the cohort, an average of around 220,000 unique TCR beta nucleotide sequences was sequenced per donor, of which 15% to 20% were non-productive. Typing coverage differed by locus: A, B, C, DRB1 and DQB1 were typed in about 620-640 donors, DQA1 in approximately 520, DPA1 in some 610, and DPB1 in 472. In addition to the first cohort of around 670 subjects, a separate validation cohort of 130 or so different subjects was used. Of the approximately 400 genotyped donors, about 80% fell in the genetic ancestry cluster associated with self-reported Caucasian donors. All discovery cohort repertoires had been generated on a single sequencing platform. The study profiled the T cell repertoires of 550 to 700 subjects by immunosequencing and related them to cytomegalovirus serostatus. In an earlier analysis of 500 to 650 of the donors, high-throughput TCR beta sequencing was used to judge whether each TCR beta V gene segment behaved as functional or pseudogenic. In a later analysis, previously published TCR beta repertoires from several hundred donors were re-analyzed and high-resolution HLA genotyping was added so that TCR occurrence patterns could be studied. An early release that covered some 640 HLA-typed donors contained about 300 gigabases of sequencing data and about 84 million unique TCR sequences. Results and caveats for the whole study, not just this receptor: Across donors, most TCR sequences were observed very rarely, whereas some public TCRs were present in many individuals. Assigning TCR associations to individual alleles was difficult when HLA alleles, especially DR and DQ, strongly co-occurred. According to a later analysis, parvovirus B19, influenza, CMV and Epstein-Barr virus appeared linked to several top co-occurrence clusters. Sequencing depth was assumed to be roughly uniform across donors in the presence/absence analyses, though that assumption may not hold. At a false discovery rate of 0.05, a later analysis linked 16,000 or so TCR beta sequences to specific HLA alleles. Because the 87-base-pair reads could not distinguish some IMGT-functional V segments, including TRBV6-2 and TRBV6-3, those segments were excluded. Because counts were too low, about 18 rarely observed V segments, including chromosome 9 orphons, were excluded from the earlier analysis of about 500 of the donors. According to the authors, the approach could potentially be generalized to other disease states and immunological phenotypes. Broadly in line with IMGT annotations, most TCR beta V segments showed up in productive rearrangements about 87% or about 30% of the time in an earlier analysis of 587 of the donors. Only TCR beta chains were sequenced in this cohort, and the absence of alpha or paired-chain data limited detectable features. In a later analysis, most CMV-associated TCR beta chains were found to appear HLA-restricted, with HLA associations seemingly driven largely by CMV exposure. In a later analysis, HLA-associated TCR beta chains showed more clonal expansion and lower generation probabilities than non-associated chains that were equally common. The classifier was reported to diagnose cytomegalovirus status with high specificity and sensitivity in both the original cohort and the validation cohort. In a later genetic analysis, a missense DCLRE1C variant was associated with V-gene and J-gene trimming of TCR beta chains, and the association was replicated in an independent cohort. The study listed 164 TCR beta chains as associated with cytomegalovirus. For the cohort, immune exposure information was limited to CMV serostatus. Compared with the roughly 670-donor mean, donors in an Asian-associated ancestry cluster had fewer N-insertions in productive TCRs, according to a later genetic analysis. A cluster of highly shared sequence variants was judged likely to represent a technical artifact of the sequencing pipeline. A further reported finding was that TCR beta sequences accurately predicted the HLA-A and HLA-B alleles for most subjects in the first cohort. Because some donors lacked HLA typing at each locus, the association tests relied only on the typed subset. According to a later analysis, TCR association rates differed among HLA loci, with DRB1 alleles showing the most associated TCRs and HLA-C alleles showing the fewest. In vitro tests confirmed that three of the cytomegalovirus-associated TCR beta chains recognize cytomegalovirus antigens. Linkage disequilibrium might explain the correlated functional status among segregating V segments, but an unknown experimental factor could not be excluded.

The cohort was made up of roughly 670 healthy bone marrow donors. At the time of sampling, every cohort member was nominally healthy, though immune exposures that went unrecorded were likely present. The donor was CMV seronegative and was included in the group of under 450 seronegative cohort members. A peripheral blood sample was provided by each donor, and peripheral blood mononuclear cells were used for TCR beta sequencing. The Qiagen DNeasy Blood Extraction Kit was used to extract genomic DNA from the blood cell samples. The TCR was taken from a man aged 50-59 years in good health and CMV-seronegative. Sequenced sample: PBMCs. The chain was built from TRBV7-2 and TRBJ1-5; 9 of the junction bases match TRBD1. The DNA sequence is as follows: TGTGCCAGCAGCAGGGACAGGGACCAGCCCCAGCATTTT. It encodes CASSRDRDQPQHF.